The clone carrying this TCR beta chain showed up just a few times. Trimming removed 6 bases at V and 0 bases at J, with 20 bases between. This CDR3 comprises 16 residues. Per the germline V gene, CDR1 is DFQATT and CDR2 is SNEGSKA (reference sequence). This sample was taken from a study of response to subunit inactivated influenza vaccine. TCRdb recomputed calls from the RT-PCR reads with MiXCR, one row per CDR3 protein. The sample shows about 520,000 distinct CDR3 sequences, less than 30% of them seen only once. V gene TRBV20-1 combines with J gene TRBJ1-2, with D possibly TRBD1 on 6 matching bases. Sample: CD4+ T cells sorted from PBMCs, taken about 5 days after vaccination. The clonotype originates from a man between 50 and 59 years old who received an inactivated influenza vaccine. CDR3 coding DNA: TGCAGTGCCTCCGGGACTACGGGGGCGGCTAACTATGGCTACACCTTC. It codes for CSASGTTGAANYGYTF.